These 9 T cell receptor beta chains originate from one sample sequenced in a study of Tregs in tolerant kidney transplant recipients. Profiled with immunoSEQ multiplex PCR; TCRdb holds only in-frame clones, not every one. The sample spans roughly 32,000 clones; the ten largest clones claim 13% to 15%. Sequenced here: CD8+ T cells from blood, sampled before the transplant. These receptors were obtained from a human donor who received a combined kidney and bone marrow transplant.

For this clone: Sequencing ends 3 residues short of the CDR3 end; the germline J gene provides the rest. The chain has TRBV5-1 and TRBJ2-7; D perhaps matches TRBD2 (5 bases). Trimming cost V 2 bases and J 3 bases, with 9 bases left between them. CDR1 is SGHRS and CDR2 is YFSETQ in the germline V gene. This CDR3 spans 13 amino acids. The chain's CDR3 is CASSLTGVYEQYF. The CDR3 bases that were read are TGCGCCAGCAGCTTAACCGGGGTCTACGAG.

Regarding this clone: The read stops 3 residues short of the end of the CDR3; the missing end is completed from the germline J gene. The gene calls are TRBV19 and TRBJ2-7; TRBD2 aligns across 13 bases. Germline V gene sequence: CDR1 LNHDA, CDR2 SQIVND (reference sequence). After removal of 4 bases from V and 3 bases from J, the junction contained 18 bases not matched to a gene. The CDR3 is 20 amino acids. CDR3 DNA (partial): TGTGCCAGTAGTACATGGACTAGCGGGAGTACCAGACGGTATTACTACGAG. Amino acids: CASSTWTSGSTRRYYYE. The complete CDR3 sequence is CASSTWTSGSTRRYYYEQYF.

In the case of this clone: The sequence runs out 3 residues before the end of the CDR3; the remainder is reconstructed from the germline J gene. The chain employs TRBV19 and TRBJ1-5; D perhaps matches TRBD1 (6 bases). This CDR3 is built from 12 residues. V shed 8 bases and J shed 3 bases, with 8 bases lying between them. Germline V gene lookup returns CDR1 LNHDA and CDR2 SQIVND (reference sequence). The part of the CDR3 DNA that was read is TGTGCCAGTGGGGACATCAATCAGCCC. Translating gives CASGDINQP. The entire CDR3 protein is CASGDINQPQHF. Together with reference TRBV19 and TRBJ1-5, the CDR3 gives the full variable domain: DGGITQSPKYLFRKEGQNVTLSCEQNLNHDAMYWYRQDPGQGLRLIYYSQIVNDFQKGDIAEGYSVSREKKESFPLTVTSAQKNPTAFYLCASGDINQPQHFGDGTRLSIL.

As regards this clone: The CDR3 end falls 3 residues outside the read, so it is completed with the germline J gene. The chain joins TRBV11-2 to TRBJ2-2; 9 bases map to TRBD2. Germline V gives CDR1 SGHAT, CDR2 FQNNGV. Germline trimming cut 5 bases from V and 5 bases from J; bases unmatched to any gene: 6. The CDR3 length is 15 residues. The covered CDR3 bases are TGTGCCAGCAGCCCTGGACTAGCGAGGACCGGGGAG. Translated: CASSPGLARTGE. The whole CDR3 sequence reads CASSPGLARTGELFF.

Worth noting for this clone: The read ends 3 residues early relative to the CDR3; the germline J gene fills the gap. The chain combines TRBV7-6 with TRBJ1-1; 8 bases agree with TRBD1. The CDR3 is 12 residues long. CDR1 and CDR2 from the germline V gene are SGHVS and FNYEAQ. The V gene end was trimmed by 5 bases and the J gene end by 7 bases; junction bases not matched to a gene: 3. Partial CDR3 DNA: TGTGCCAGCAGCGACAGGGGTAATGAA. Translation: CASSDRGNE. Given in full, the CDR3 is CASSDRGNEAFF.

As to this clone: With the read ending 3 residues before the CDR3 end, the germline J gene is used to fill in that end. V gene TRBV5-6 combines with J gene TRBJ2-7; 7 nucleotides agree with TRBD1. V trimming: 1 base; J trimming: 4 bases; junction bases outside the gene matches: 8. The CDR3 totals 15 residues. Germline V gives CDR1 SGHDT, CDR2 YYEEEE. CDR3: CASSLWVRGTYEQYF. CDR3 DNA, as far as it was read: TGTGCCAGCAGCTTGTGGGTCAGGGGGACGTACGAG.

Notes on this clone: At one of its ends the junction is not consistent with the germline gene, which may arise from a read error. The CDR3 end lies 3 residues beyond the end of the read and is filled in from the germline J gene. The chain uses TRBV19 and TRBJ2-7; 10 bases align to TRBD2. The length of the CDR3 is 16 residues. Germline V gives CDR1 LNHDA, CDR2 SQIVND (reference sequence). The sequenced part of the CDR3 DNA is TGTGTCAGTAGTTCATTTACTAGCGGGAACTTCTACGAG. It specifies CVSSSFTSGNFYE. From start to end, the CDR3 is CVSSSFTSGNFYEQYF.

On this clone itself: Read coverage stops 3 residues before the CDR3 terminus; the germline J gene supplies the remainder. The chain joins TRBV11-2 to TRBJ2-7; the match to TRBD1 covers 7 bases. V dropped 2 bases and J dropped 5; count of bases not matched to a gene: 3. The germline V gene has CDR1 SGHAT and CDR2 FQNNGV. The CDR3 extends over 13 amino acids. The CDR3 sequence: CASSLQGVHEQYF. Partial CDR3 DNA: TGTGCCAGCAGCTTACAGGGGGTCCACGAG.

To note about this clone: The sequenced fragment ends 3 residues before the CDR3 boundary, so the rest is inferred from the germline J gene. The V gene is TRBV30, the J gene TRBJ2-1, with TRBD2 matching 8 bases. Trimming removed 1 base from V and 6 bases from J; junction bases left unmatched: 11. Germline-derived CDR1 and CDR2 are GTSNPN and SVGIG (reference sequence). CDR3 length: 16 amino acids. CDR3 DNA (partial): TGTGCCTGGAGTGGCCCCCTTGCGGGAGGTTCCAATGAG. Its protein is CAWSGPLAGGSNE. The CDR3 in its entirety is CAWSGPLAGGSNEQFF.